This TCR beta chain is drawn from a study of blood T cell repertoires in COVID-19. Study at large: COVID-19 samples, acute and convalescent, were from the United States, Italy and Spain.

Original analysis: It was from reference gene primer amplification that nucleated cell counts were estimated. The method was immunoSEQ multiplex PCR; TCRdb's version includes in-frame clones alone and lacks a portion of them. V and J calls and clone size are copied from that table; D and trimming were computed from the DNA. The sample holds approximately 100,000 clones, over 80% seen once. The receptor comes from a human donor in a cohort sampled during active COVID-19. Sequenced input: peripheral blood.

Here the CDR3 reads CASSVDTYSYEQYF. The CDR3 DNA follows: TGTGCCAGCAGCGTCGACACTTACTCCTACGAGCAGTACTTC. The chain recombines TRBV9 with TRBJ2-7; no clear D gene. Trimming took 2 bases from V and 0 from J, leaving 9 bases between them. This CDR3 is built from 14 residues. The germline V gene encodes CDR1 SGDLS and CDR2 YYNGEE. Full variable domain (rest looked up from reference TRBV9 and TRBJ2-7): DSGVTQTPKHLITATGQRVTLRCSPRSGDLSVYWYQQSLDQGLQFLIQYYNGEERAKGNILERFSAQQFPDLHSELNLSSLELGDSALYFCASSVDTYSYEQYFGPGTRLTVT.